A single sample is the source of the 15 T cell receptor beta chains below, sequenced in a study of yellow fever vaccine responses in identical twins. One entry per CDR3 protein results from TCRdb running MiXCR on the RT-PCR reads. The sample lists about 6,000 distinct CDR3 sequences, 50% to 80% occurring once. The sequencing here drew on T cells from blood (PBMCs), unsorted or a sorted subset (not recorded which), taken before or after yellow fever vaccination (not recorded which). These receptors all come from a woman aged 18-30 years who received the yellow fever vaccine.

A few counts support this clonotype. The V call is TRBV10-3, the J call TRBJ1-1, with D unresolved. The germline CDR1 and CDR2 sequences are ENHRY and SYGVKD. The CDR3 runs to 12 residues. V lost 9 bases and J 1 base, leaving 9 bases between the germline ends. This CDR3 reads CAISLANTEAFF. CDR3 DNA: TGTGCCATAAGCCTCGCGAACACTGAAGCTTTCTTT.

In this sample, this clonotype turned up a few times. The chain combines TRBV30 with TRBJ2-5; D possibly corresponds to TRBD1 (6 bases). CDR3 length equals 13 residues. The V end was cut by 4 bases, the J end by 5 bases, with 14 bases between. CDR1 is GTSNPN and CDR2 is SVGIG in the germline V gene (reference sequence). The CDR3 loop reads CAWNVGRGETQYF. The CDR3 nucleotides are TGTGCCTGGAATGTTGGAAGGGGGGAGACCCAGTACTTC.

This clonotype turned up a few times. This rearrangement joins TRBV29-1 to TRBJ2-7, with a tentative D call TRBD1 (6 bases). CDR3 length: 12 amino acids. The V gene's germline CDR1 is SQVTM and CDR2 ANQGSEA. V dropped 5 bases and J dropped 3 bases, with 11 bases sitting between them. The DNA of the CDR3 is TGCAGCGTTAGACTACAGGGCTACGAGCAGTACTTC. Its translation: CSVRLQGYEQYF.

Worth noting for this clonotype: One junction end disagrees with the germline gene, perhaps due to a read error. V is TRBV11-1 and J is TRBJ2-3; D is unresolved. Germline CDR1 is SGHAT and CDR2 is FQDESV (reference sequence). CDR3 length: 11 amino acids. The CDR3 nucleotides are TGTGCCAGCAGCCCAACAGAAACGCAGTATTTT. Translated, it gives CASSPTETQYF.

The chain links TRBV11-1 to TRBJ2-7; 10 bases match TRBD2. This CDR3 comprises 17 residues. V was clipped by 2 bases and J by 0 bases; unmatched bases: 7. CDR1 is SGHAT, CDR2 FQDESV, per germline (reference sequence). This CDR3 reads CASSLFPSGSSSYEQYF. CDR3 nucleotide sequence: TGTGCCAGCAGCTTATTTCCTAGCGGGAGTAGCTCCTACGAGCAGTACTTC. Full variable domain (rest looked up from reference TRBV11-1 and TRBJ2-7): EAEVAQSPRYKITEKSQAVAFWCDPISGHATLYWYRQILGQGPELLVQFQDESVVDDSQLPKDRFSAERLKGVDSTLKIQPAELGDSAMYLCASSLFPSGSSSYEQYFGPGTRLTVT.

This chain connects TRBV10-1 to TRBJ2-7; possibly TRBD2 for D (6 bases). The germline V gene has CDR1 WNHNN and CDR2 SYGVQD (reference sequence). V was shortened by 0 bases and J by 4 bases, with 19 bases between the two germline ends. CDR3 length: 17 residues. DNA for the CDR3: TGCGCCAGCAGTGAGTCGACCGGGAGCGGCGCCCTTTACGAGCAGTACTTC. Translating it yields CASSESTGSGALYEQYF.

The chain has TRBV12-3 or TRBV12-4 and TRBJ2-1; D remains unclear. V lost 2 bases to trimming and J lost 5 bases, with 10 bases between them. CDR3 length: 14 amino acids. CDR3 DNA: TGTGCCAGCAGTTTAAAGGTCGCCCACAATGAGCAGTTCTTC. Translation gives CASSLKVAHNEQFF.

The rearrangement uses TRBV29-1 and TRBJ2-1; the D gene is possibly TRBD1 (7 bases). The CDR3 is made up of 14 amino acids. Trimming took off 3 bases at V and 1 base at J, with 10 bases between the two ends. CDR1 and CDR2 from the germline V gene are SQVTM and ANQGSEA. The CDR3 region has the DNA TGCAGCGTTGAGACAGGGAGGTCCTACAATGAGCAGTTCTTC. As protein: CSVETGRSYNEQFF.

The V and J genes are TRBV4-3 and TRBJ2-1; D unresolved. The CDR3 covers 12 residues. Germline V gene data show CDR1 as LGHNA and CDR2 as YSLEER. V lost 1 base to trimming and J lost 9 bases, with 7 bases between them. DNA for the CDR3: TGCGCCAGCAGCCAAGTGAATGGTGAGCAGTTCTTC. As protein: CASSQVNGEQFF.

The chain recombines TRBV11-1 with TRBJ2-7; no definite D call. CDR1 and CDR2 (germline): SGHAT, FQDESV (reference sequence). This CDR3 has 14 amino acids. The V end was cut by 1 base, the J end by 2 bases, with 9 bases between. As DNA, the CDR3 is TGTGCCAGCAGCTTAGGATTGGAGCCCTACGAGCAGTACTTC. This sequence encodes CASSLGLEPYEQYF.

The chain combines TRBV11-1 with TRBJ2-7; no reliable D call. Germline values: CDR1 SGHAT, CDR2 FQDESV (reference sequence). Trimming took 2 bases from V and 0 from J, leaving 5 bases between them. The CDR3 has 13 amino acids. CDR3 DNA: TGTGCCAGCAGCTTATTAGGCTCCTACGAGCAGTACTTC. This encodes CASSLLGSYEQYF.

V gene TRBV29-1 combines with J gene TRBJ2-7; no clear D gene. The CDR3 has 12 amino acids. The ends were cut back, 1 base at V and 0 bases at J, with 4 bases in the middle. In germline, CDR1 is SQVTM, CDR2 ANQGSEA. The CDR3 DNA reads TGCAGCGTTGAAGGGGACTCCTACGAGCAGTACTTC. Its translation is CSVEGDSYEQYF.

V gene TRBV29-1 combines with J gene TRBJ2-5, with D hard to call. Looked up from germline, CDR1 is SQVTM and CDR2 is ANQGSEA. Trimming removed 3 bases from V and 4 bases from J, with 18 bases in between. This CDR3 is 15 amino acids long. The CDR3 sequence is CSVDPVLSTVETQYF. The CDR3 DNA reads as TGCAGCGTTGATCCAGTCCTATCGACGGTAGAGACCCAGTACTTC.

V gene TRBV29-1 combines with J gene TRBJ1-4; the D is unclear. Germline CDR1 is SQVTM and CDR2 is ANQGSEA. Trimming stripped 4 bases from V and 3 bases from J, with 6 bases between. This CDR3 contains 12 residues. The CDR3 DNA reads as TGCAGCGTTGTCGAATCTAATGAAAAACTGTTTTTT. The encoded protein is CSVVESNEKLFF.

The J gene is TRBJ2-2, the V gene TRBV4-1; possible D gene TRBD1, 6 bases. Per the germline V gene, CDR1 is MGHRA and CDR2 is YSYEKL. The CDR3 is 16 residues long. Trimming stripped 0 bases from V and 3 bases from J, with 11 bases between. The CDR3 spells CASSQDYRVDTGELFF. DNA for the CDR3: TGCGCCAGCAGCCAAGACTACAGGGTGGACACCGGGGAGCTGTTTTTT.